This T cell receptor beta chain was captured by sequencing in a study of control samples from healthy donors and cancer patients. CDR3 length: 16 amino acids. Germline lookup yields CDR1 GTSNPN and CDR2 SVGIG (reference sequence). V was pared by 0 bases and J by 6 bases, with 9 bases of the junction left unmatched. The repertoire was sequenced with immunoSEQ multiplex PCR; TCRdb's copy has only in-frame clones and lacks some. The repertoire holds over 65,000 clones, with approximately 88% as singletons. As regards this clone: This CDR3 is also generated by other DNA sequences in the sample.

Sequencing was performed on PBMCs. The TCR originated in a woman in her forties or fifties with colorectal cancer. The chain has TRBV30 and TRBJ2-2; 8 nucleotides line up with TRBD2. The CDR3 coding sequence is TGTGCCTGGAGTGTGCCCGGGGGGGGGCGGGCCGGGGAGCTGTTTTTT. This gives the protein CAWSVPGGGRAGELFF.